This TCR beta chain was recorded in a study of T cell responses to AZD1222 COVID-19 vaccine. Study-wide points: Donors in the cohort were predominantly white British and more often female, and clonal diversity was possibly underestimated. Within unmutated variant regions lay the reported targets of nearly half of spike-specific TCRs. Across the whole spike, CD4 TCRs peaked at regions 160-218 and 743-854. Spike-specific TCR breadth and depth were elevated following two AZD1222 doses.

This CDR3 is built from 13 residues. Trimming cost V 5 bases and J 3 bases, with 8 bases left between them. The germline gives CDR1 GTSNPN, CDR2 SVGIG (reference sequence). As concerns this clone: Its specificity is not known.

Generated by immunoSEQ multiplex PCR, the TCRdb table keeps only in-frame clones and is missing some. The sample consists of tens of thousands of clones, about 90% of them appearing once. This TCR derives from an adult who received the AZD1222 COVID-19 vaccine. The rearrangement links TRBV30 to TRBJ1-6; no firm D call. Sequencing used peripheral blood, obtained 28 days after the second AZD1222 dose. CDR3 nucleotides: TGTGCCTGGCTGACCGTCTATAATTCACCCCTCCACTTT. Translating it yields CAWLTVYNSPLHF.